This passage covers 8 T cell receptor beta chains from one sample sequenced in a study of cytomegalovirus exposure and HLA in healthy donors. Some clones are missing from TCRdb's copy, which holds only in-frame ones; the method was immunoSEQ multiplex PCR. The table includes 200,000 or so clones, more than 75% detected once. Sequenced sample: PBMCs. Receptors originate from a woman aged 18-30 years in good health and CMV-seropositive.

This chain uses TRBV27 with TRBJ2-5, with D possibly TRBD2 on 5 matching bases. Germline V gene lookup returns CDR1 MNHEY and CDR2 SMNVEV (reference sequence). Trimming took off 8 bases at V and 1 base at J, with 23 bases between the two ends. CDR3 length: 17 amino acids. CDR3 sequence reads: CASSFLPGERSQETQYF. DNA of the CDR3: TGTGCCAGCTCTTTCCTCCCCGGGGAGCGGAGCCAAGAGACCCAGTACTTC.

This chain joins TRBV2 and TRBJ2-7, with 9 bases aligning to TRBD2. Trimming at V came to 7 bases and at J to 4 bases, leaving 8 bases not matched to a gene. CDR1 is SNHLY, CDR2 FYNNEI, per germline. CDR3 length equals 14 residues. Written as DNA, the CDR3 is TGTGCCAGCACCCAGCGGGGGGCTTCGTACGAGCAGTACTTC. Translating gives CASTQRGASYEQYF.

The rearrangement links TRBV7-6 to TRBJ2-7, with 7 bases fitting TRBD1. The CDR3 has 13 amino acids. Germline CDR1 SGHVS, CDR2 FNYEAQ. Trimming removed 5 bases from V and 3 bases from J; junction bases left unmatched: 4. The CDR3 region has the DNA TGTGCCAGCAGCCCGGGACAGAGCTACGAGCAGTACTTC. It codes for CASSPGQSYEQYF. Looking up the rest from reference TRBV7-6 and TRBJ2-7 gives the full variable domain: GAGVSQSPRYKVTKRGQDVALRCDPISGHVSLYWYRQALGQGPEFLTYFNYEAQQDKSGLPNDRFSAERPEGSISTLTIQRTEQRDSAMYRCASSPGQSYEQYFGPGTRLTVT.

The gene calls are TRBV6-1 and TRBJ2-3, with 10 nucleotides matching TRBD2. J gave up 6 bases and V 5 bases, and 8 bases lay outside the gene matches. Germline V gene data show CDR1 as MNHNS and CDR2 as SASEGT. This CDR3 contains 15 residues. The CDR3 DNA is TGTGCCAGCAGTCGAGCGGGAGGGCCGGGGGATACGCAGTATTTT. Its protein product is CASSRAGGPGDTQYF.

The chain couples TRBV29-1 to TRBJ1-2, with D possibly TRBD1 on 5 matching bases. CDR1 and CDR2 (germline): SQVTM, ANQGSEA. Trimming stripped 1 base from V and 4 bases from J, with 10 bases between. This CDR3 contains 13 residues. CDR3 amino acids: CSVEAGGVYGYTF. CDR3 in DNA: TGCAGCGTTGAAGCCGGAGGGGTCTATGGCTACACCTTC.

The DNA of the CDR3 is TGTGCCAGCAGCGTAGAGTCACTAGCGGGAGCATACAATGAGCAGTTCTTC. This translates into CASSVESLAGAYNEQFF. This chain connects TRBV9 to TRBJ2-1, with 11 nucleotides matching TRBD2. Germline V CDR1 and CDR2: SGDLS, YYNGEE. J was trimmed by 4 bases and V by 0 bases; bases with no gene match: 6. The CDR3 covers 17 residues.

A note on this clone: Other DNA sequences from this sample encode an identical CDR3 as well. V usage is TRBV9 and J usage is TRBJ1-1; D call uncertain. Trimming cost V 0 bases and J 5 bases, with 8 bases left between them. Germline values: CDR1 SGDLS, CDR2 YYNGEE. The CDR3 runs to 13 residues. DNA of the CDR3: TGTGCCAGCAGCGTAGGAGGCGAGACTGAAGCTTTCTTT. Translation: CASSVGGETEAFF.

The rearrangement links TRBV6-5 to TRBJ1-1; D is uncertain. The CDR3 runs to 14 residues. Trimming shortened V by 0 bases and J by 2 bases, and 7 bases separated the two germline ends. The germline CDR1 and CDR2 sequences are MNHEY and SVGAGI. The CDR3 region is CASSYSSTNTEAFF. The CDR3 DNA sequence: TGTGCCAGCAGTTACTCGAGTACCAACACTGAAGCTTTCTTT.